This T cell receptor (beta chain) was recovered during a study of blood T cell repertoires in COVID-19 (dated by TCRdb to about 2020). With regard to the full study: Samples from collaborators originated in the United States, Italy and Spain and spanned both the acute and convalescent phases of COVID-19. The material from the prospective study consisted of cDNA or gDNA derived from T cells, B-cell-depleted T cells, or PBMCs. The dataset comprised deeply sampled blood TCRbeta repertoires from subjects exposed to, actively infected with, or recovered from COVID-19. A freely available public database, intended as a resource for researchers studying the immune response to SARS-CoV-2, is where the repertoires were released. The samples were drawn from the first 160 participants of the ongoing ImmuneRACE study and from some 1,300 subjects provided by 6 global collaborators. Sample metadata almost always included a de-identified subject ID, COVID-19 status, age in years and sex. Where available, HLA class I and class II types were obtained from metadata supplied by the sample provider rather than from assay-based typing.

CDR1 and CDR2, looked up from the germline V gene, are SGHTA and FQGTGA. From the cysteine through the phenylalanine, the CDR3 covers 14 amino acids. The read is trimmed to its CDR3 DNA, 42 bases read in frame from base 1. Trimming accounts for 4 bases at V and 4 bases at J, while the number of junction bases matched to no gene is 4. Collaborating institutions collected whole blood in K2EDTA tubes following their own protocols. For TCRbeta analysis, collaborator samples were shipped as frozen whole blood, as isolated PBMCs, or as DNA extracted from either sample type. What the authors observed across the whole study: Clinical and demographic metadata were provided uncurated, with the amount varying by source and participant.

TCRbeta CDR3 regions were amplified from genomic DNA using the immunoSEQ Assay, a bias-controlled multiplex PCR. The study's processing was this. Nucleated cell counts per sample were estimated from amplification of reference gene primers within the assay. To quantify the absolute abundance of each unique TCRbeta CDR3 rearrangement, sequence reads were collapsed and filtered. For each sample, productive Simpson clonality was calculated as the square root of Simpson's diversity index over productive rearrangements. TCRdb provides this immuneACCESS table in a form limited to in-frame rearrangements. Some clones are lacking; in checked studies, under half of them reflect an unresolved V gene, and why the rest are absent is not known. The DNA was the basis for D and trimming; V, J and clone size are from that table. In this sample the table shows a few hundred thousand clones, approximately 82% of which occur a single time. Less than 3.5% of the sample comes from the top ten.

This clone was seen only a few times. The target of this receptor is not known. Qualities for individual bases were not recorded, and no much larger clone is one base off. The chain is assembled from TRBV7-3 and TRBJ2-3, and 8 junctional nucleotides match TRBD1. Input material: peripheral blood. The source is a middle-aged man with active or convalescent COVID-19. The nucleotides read TGTGCCAGCAGCTATGGACAGGGCGCAGATACGCAGTATTTT. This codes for CASSYGQGADTQYF.